The clone carrying this TCR beta chain was counted at least ten times. Its antigen is currently unknown. The sample contains more than one DNA sequence encoding this CDR3. This CDR3 spans 14 amino acids. Germline CDR1 reads MRHNA; CDR2 reads SNTAGT. The junction had 0 bases not matched to a gene; V was cut back by 2 bases and J by 4 bases. The sample originates from a study of cytomegalovirus exposure and HLA in healthy donors. Study-wide points: According to a subsequent analysis, TCR clusters from the first cohort were inclined to appear together in the roughly 120 validation repertoires. Researchers reported that three CMV-associated chains were confirmed in vitro as CMV antigen-specific. Using the classifier, cytomegalovirus status was reportedly diagnosed with high specificity and sensitivity. The study listed roughly 150 cytomegalovirus-associated TCR beta chains.

The assay was immunoSEQ multiplex PCR, and TCRdb's table has in-frame clones only and misses some. The table has under 250,000 clones, around 86% seen once. The sequence derives from a woman between 18 and 29 years old in good health and CMV-seropositive. Material: PBMCs. The rearrangement links TRBV6-4 to TRBJ2-3; 10 nucleotides align to TRBD1. The CDR3 DNA follows: TGTGCCAGCAGTGACGGACAGGGGGCAGATACGCAGTATTTT. As protein: CASSDGQGADTQYF.